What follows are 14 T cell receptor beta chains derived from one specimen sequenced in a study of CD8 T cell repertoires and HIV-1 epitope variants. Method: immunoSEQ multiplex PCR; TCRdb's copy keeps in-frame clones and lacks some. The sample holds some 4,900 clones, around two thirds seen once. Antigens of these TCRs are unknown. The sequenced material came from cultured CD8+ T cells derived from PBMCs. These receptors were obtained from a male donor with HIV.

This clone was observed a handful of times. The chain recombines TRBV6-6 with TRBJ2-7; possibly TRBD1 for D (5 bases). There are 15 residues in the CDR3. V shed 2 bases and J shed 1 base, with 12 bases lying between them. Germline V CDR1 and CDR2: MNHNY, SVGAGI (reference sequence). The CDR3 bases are TGTGCCAGCAGTTACGCCCCGGACACATCCTACGAGCAGTACTTC. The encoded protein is CASSYAPDTSYEQYF.

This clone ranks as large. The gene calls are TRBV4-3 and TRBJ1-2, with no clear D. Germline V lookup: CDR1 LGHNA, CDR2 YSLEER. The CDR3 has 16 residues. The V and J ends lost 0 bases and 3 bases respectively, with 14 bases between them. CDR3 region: CASSQDPVELDYGYTF. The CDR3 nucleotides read TGCGCCAGCAGCCAAGATCCCGTCGAACTCGACTATGGCTACACCTTC.

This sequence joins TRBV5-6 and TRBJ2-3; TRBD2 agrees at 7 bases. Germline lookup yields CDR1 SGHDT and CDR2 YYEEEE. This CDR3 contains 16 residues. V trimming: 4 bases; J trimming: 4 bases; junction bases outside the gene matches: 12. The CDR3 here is CASSLALAERADTQYF. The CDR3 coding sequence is TGTGCCAGCAGCCTCGCGCTAGCGGAGAGGGCAGATACGCAGTATTTT.

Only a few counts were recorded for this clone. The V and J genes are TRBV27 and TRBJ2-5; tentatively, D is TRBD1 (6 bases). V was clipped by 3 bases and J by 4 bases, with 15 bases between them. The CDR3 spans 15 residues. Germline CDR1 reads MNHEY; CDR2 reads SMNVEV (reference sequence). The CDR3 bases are TGTGCCAGCAGTTTGTCTACAGGGATGGGAGAGACCCAGTACTTC. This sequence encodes CASSLSTGMGETQYF.

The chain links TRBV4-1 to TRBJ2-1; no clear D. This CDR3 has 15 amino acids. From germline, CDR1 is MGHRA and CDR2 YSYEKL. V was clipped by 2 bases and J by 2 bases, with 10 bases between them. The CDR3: CASSQQTNPYNEQFF. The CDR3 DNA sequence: TGCGCCAGCAGCCAACAGACCAATCCCTACAATGAGCAGTTCTTC.

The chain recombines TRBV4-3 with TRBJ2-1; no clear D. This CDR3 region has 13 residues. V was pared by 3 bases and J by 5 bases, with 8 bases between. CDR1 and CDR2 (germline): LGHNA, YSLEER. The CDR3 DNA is TGCGCCAGCAGCCATGGATTCCACAATGAGCAGTTCTTC. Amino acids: CASSHGFHNEQFF.

CDR3 sequence: CASSPQGWANEKLFF. For the CDR3, the DNA is TGTGCCAGCAGTCCTCAGGGGTGGGCTAATGAAAAACTGTTTTTT. The V call is TRBV6-5, the J call TRBJ1-4; perhaps TRBD1 as D (6 bases). From germline, CDR1 is MNHEY and CDR2 SVGAGI. V dropped 5 bases and J dropped 3 bases, with 13 bases sitting between them. The CDR3 runs to 15 residues.

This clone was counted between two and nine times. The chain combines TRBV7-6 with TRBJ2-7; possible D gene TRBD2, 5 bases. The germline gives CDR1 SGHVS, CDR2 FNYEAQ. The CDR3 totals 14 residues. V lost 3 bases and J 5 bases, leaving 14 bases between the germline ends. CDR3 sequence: CASSFGPDYDEQYF. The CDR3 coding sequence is TGTGCCAGCAGCTTTGGGCCAGACTACGACGAGCAGTACTTC.

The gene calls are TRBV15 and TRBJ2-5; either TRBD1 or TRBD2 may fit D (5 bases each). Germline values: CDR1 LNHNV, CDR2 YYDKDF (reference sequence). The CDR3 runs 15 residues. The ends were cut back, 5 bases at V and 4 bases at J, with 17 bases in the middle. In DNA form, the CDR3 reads TGTGCCACCAGCGACGGTGAAGAGGGGATAGAGACCCAGTACTTC. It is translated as CATSDGEEGIETQYF.

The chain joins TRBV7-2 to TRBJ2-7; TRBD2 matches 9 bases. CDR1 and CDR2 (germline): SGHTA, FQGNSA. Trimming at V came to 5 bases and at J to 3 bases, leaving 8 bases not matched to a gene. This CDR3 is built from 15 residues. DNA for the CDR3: TGTGCCAGCAGCCTCCACCTAGCGGGGAACTACGAGCAGTACTTC. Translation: CASSLHLAGNYEQYF. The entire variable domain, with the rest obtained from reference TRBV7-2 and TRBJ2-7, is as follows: GAGVSQSPSNKVTEKGKDVELRCDPISGHTALYWYRQSLGQGLEFLIYFQGNSAPDKSGLPSDRFSAERTGGSVSTLTIQRTQQEDSAVYLCASSLHLAGNYEQYFGPGTRLTVT.

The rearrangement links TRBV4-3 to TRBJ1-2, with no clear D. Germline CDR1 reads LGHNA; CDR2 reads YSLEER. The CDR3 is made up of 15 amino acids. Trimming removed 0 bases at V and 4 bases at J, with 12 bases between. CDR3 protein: CASSQDSGDPYGYTF. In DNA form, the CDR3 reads TGCGCCAGCAGCCAAGATAGCGGGGATCCCTATGGCTACACCTTC.

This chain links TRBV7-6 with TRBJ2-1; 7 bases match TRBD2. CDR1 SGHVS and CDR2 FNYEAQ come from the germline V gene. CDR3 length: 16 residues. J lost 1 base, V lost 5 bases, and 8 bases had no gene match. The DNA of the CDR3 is TGTGCCAGCAGCCCTACTCTAGCGGATTCCTACAATGAGCAGTTCTTC. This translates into CASSPTLADSYNEQFF.

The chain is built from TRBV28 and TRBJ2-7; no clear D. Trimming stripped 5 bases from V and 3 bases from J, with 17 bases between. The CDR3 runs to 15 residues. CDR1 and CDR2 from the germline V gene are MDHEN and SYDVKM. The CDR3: CASSPGIGRIYEQYF. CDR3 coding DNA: TGTGCCAGCAGTCCTGGGATAGGTCGTATCTACGAGCAGTACTTC.

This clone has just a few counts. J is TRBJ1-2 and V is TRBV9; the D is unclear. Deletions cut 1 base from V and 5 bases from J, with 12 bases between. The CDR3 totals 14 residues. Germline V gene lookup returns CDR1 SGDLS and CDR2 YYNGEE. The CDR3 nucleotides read TGTGCCAGCAGCGTATCACCCCCGGGGTATGGCTACACCTTC. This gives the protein CASSVSPPGYGYTF. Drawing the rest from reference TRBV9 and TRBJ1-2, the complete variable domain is DSGVTQTPKHLITATGQRVTLRCSPRSGDLSVYWYQQSLDQGLQFLIQYYNGEERAKGNILERFSAQQFPDLHSELNLSSLELGDSALYFCASSVSPPGYGYTFGSGTRLTVV.